This T cell receptor (beta chain) was observed in a study of CD8 T cells in Susac syndrome. RNA was extracted with the RNeasy kit, and a quantity of about 0.5 to 1 ug was reverse transcribed using random hexamers. TCRdb redid the calling of the immunoSEQ multiplex PCR reads with MiXCR, one entry per CDR3 protein. Altogether more than 100,000 distinct CDR3 sequences are present, around 94% being singletons, with the ten largest covering 0.28%. This CDR3 has 12 residues. Germline CDR1 and CDR2: SGHRS and YFSETQ. The V gene end was trimmed by 5 bases and the J gene end by 5 bases; junction bases not matched to a gene: 3. Sequencing of TCR beta, carried out with a high-throughput approach, was applied to CD8+ and CD4+ T cells from the blood.

The receptor was derived from a human donor with Susac syndrome. V and J are TRBV5-1 and TRBJ1-1, with 7 bases matching TRBD1. Sequencing used CD8+ T cells from PBMCs. The CDR3 loop reads CASRTGTTEAFF. In nucleotides, the CDR3 is TGCGCCAGCAGGACAGGGACAACTGAAGCTTTCTTT.